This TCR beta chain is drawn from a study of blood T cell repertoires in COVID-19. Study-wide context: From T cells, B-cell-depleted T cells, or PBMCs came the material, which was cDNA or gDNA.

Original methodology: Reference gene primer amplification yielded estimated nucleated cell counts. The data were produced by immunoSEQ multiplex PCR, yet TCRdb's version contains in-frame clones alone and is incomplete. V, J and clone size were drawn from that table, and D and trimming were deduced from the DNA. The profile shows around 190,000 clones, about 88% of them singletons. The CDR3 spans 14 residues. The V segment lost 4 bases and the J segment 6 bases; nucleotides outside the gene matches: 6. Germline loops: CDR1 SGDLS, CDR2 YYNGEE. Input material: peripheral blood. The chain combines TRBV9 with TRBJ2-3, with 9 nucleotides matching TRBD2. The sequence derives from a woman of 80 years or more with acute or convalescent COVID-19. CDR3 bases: TGTGCCAGCAGCTTTAGCGGGAGCGGGGATACGCAGTATTTT. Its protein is CASSFSGSGDTQYF.